The T cell receptor beta chain under discussion was sequenced for a study of blood T cells in healthy people across ages. A second PCR, run for 7 to 11 cycles, used a sample-barcoded 5' primer plus a J-beta primer mix. TCRdb re-analysed the 5' RACE reads in MiXCR, keeping a single row per CDR3 protein. The sample lists some 1.4 million distinct CDR3 sequences, roughly 40% occurring once. Germline CDR1 and CDR2: MNHEY and SVGAGI. Trimming removed 6 bases from V and 6 bases from J, with 18 bases in between. This CDR3 has 15 amino acids. The chain recombines TRBV6-5 with TRBJ1-5; D may be TRBD1 (6 bases). Sequencing used blood. This TCR was sampled from a woman aged 18-29 years in good health. CDR3 sequence (DNA): TGTGCCAGCAGCTCGCAACAGGGAGTAGGTCAGCCCCAGCATTTT. It is translated as CASSSQQGVGQPQHF.